These 14 T cell receptor beta chains were all obtained from the same sample, sequenced in a study of blood T cell repertoires in COVID-19. Profiled with immunoSEQ multiplex PCR; TCRdb holds only in-frame clones, not every one. The sample carries about 140,000 clones, 75% to 85% recorded once. The sequencing input was peripheral blood. Source of these receptors: a woman older than 75 with active or convalescent COVID-19.

The chain links TRBV18 to TRBJ1-4; D gene unclear. CDR3 length equals 16 residues. Germline V gene lookup returns CDR1 KGHSH and CDR2 LQKENI. Trimming stripped 4 bases from V and 3 bases from J, with 15 bases between. The CDR3 DNA reads as TGTGCCAGCTCACTCAGACCGGGAAAATCTAATGAAAAACTGTTTTTT. Residues: CASSLRPGKSNEKLFF.

V and J are TRBV7-2 and TRBJ2-7; 9 nucleotides agree with TRBD1. The CDR3 sequence is 15 residues long. Germline CDR1 SGHTA, CDR2 FQGNSA. V trimming: 7 bases; J trimming: 2 bases; junction bases outside the gene matches: 9. Here the CDR3 reads CASKYGQGKTYEQYF. CDR3 bases: TGTGCCAGCAAATACGGACAGGGGAAAACCTACGAGCAGTACTTC.

This sequence joins TRBV7-3 and TRBJ2-7; weak D call: TRBD2 (5 bases). The V and J ends lost 11 bases and 2 bases respectively, with 16 bases between them. Germline CDR1 SGHTA, CDR2 FQGTGA. This CDR3 comprises 13 residues. Written as DNA, the CDR3 is TGTGCCCGGTGGGAGACTCGAACCTACGAGCAGTACTTC. Translation: CARWETRTYEQYF. Variable domain in full (rest from reference TRBV7-3 and TRBJ2-7): GAGVSQTPSNKVTEKGKYVELRCDPISGHTALYWYRQSLGQGPEFLIYFQGTGAADDSGLPNDRFFAVRPEGSVSTLKIQRTERGDSAVYLCARWETRTYEQYFGPGTRLTVT.

The CDR3 bases are TGTGCCAGCAGCCAAGAAGGGACAGCCTCTGGAAACACCATATATTTT. Amino acids: CASSQEGTASGNTIYF. The V call is TRBV4-2, the J call TRBJ1-3; 7 positions agree with TRBD1. CDR3 size: 16 residues. J was trimmed by 0 bases and V by 0 bases; bases with no gene match: 2. CDR1 and CDR2 (germline): LGHNA, YNFKEQ.

The chain joins TRBV15 to TRBJ1-3, with TRBD1 matching 9 bases. There are 13 residues in the CDR3. Germline V gives CDR1 LNHNV, CDR2 YYDKDF (reference sequence). V dropped 6 bases and J dropped 8; count of bases not matched to a gene: 5. The chain's CDR3 is CATRNRDRDTIYF. For the CDR3, the DNA is TGTGCCACCAGGAACCGGGACAGGGACACCATATATTTT.

The gene calls are TRBV6-5 and TRBJ1-1, with no clear D. CDR1 MNHEY and CDR2 SVGAGI come from the germline V gene. Trimming took off 9 bases at V and 1 base at J, with 9 bases between the two ends. The CDR3 length is 12 residues. This CDR3 reads CAREISNTEAFF. The CDR3 DNA reads TGTGCCAGGGAGATCTCGAACACTGAAGCTTTCTTT.

V is TRBV11-2 and J is TRBJ2-1; D is possibly TRBD2 (5 bases). Trimming shortened V by 3 bases and J by 6 bases, and 15 bases separated the two germline ends. The CDR3 consists of 15 residues. Looked up from germline, CDR1 is SGHAT and CDR2 is FQNNGV. DNA for the CDR3: TGTGCCAGCAGCTTGAGAGGGCAAACAAGCAATGAGCAGTTCTTC. The encoded protein is CASSLRGQTSNEQFF.

The V gene is TRBV12-2, the J gene TRBJ2-6; the tabulated D call, TRBD2, remains unverified against the DNA. TRBV12-2 is a pseudogene segment. The CDR3 loop spans 17 amino acids. In DNA, the CDR3 is TGTGCAAGTCGCTTAAAGCCGTGCGTCCCTGGGGCCAACGTCCTGACTTTC. This codes for CASRLKPCVPGANVLTF.

The J gene is TRBJ2-7, the V gene TRBV6-2 or TRBV6-3, with 8 bases that match TRBD1. The CDR3 covers 15 residues. The germline gives CDR1 MNHEY, CDR2 SVGEGT. V lost 6 bases, J lost 5 bases, and 12 bases stayed unmatched. This CDR3 reads CASSHRGTGPNEQYF. The CDR3 DNA reads as TGTGCCAGCAGCCACAGAGGGACAGGCCCTAACGAGCAGTACTTC.

CDR3 sequence: CASRHTRGAEAFF. The CDR3 region has the DNA TGTGCCAGCAGACACACCAGGGGGGCTGAAGCTTTCTTT. The chain combines TRBV3-1 (or the pseudogene TRBV3-2) with TRBJ1-1, with 7 bases lining up with TRBD1. Germline V gene data show CDR1 as LGHDT and CDR2 as YNNKEL (reference sequence). Trimming at V came to 6 bases and at J to 6 bases, leaving 7 bases not matched to a gene. This CDR3 is built from 13 residues.

The chain combines TRBV10-3 with TRBJ1-1, with a tentative D call TRBD1 (5 bases). This CDR3 has 14 amino acids. In germline, CDR1 is ENHRY, CDR2 SYGVKD. The V end lost 7 bases, the J end lost 1 base, and 13 bases lay between the germline ends. This chain's CDR3 is CAIKEGQQNTEAFF. DNA for the CDR3: TGTGCCATCAAGGAAGGACAACAGAACACTGAAGCTTTCTTT.

The CDR3 DNA is TGTGCCAGCAGCAGGGTAAGCAATCAGCCCCAGCATTTT. It yields the protein CASSRVSNQPQHF. The gene calls are TRBV6-5 and TRBJ1-5; TRBD1 is a possible D gene (5 bases). This CDR3 contains 13 residues. Trimming pared 6 bases from V and 1 base from J, leaving 7 bases between. Germline CDR1 MNHEY, CDR2 SVGAGI.

A few counts support this clone. The chain couples TRBV30 to TRBJ1-5; no reliable D call. Germline CDR1 is GTSNPN and CDR2 is SVGIG (reference sequence). CDR3 length: 14 residues. V was pared by 4 bases and J by 2 bases, with 12 bases between. CDR3 DNA sequence: TGTGCCTGGACCCCGGGTAGTGGCAATCAGCCCCAGCATTTT. Translated: CAWTPGSGNQPQHF.

This clone was detected a few times. The rearrangement links TRBV29-1 to TRBJ1-1, with TRBD1 identical over 7 bases. Per the germline V gene, CDR1 is SQVTM and CDR2 is ANQGSEA. The CDR3 is 15 amino acids. V shed 1 base, J shed 1 base, and the junction held 6 bases outside the gene matches. CDR3 in amino acids: CSVEGPGQPNTEAFF. The CDR3, as DNA: TGCAGCGTTGAAGGACCGGGACAGCCGAACACTGAAGCTTTCTTT.